Included here is one TCR beta chain sequence, with context. This specimen belongs to a study of control samples from healthy donors and cancer patients. Profiled with immunoSEQ multiplex PCR; TCRdb holds only in-frame clones, not every one. The sample consists of roughly 50,000 clones, approximately 94% of them appearing once. The V gene end was trimmed by 0 bases and the J gene end by 5 bases; junction bases not matched to a gene: 8. Germline V gene data show CDR1 as ENHRY and CDR2 as SYGVKD. The CDR3 extends over 16 amino acids. This sequence originates from a man aged 25-45 years in good health. What was sequenced was blood. The genes are TRBV10-3 and TRBJ2-7, with TRBD2 identical over 9 bases. CDR3 sequence reads: CAISESWELAGNEQYF. The CDR3 DNA reads as TGTGCCATCAGTGAGTCATGGGAACTAGCGGGCAACGAGCAGTACTTC.